These 15 T cell receptor beta chains share one sample of origin, sequenced in a study of cytomegalovirus exposure and HLA in healthy donors. Measured with immunoSEQ multiplex PCR; TCRdb has only the in-frame clones, and not every one. There are 200,000 to 250,000 clones in the sample; around 78% occur only once, and roughly 5.7% lies in the top ten. What was sequenced was PBMCs. All receptors come from a woman between 18 and 29 years old in good health and CMV-seronegative.

The J gene is TRBJ1-5, the V gene TRBV30, with D perhaps TRBD1 (6 bases). V was shortened by 2 bases and J by 4 bases, with 12 bases between the two germline ends. This CDR3 is 14 amino acids long. CDR1 GTSNPN and CDR2 SVGIG come from the germline V gene (reference sequence). The CDR3 protein is CAWSQGTVNQPQHF. The CDR3 bases are TGTGCCTGGAGTCAGGGGACTGTAAATCAGCCCCAGCATTTT.

V and J are TRBV30 and TRBJ1-4, with TRBD1 matching over 8 bases. This CDR3 comprises 14 residues. V shed 2 bases and J 8 bases; nucleotides not matched to a gene: 7. CDR1 is GTSNPN and CDR2 is SVGIG in the germline V gene (reference sequence). The CDR3 here is CAWSLGQGYEKLFF. The CDR3 nucleotides are TGTGCCTGGAGTCTCGGACAGGGCTACGAAAAACTGTTTTTT.

The V and J genes are TRBV2 and TRBJ2-1, with D unresolved. This CDR3 spans 14 amino acids. CDR1 is SNHLY, CDR2 FYNNEI, per germline. V was cut by 5 bases and J by 1 base, with 9 bases left in between. CDR3 protein: CASSLGLSYNEQFF. The CDR3 bases are TGTGCCAGCAGTCTCGGTTTATCCTACAATGAGCAGTTCTTC.

The chain carries TRBV9 and TRBJ1-2, with a possible D match to TRBD1 (5 bases). Per the germline V gene, CDR1 is SGDLS and CDR2 is YYNGEE. The CDR3 length is 14 residues. Trimming pared 4 bases from V and 3 bases from J, leaving 13 bases between. The CDR3 DNA reads TGTGCCAGCAGCACCGCGGGGGAGCACTATGGCTACACCTTC. It yields the protein CASSTAGEHYGYTF.

V usage is TRBV19 and J usage is TRBJ2-7; 7 bases line up with TRBD2. V lost 5 bases, J lost 0 bases, and 4 bases stayed unmatched. The CDR3 totals 14 residues. Germline V gene sequence: CDR1 LNHDA, CDR2 SQIVND (reference sequence). CDR3 protein: CASSPGLGSYEQYF. In DNA form, the CDR3 reads TGTGCCAGTAGTCCCGGACTAGGCTCCTACGAGCAGTACTTC.

The chain couples TRBV5-1 to TRBJ1-3, with D hard to call. V gave up 3 bases and J gave up 3 bases, with 10 bases separating them. Germline V gives CDR1 SGHRS, CDR2 YFSETQ. The CDR3 sequence is 14 residues long. The CDR3 nucleotides are TGCGCCAGCAGCTCCCCGGGAAGTGGAAACACCATATATTTT. This sequence encodes CASSSPGSGNTIYF.

As regards this clone: The same CDR3 can be traced to other DNA sequences in this sample. The gene calls are TRBV2 and TRBJ1-6; D gene ambiguous. Trimming removed 3 bases at V and 5 bases at J, with 2 bases between. The CDR3 spans 12 residues. Germline CDR1 and CDR2: SNHLY and FYNNEI. In DNA, the CDR3 is TGTGCCAGCAGTGATGATAATTCACCCCTCCACTTT. This encodes CASSDDNSPLHF. The whole variable domain, remainder taken from reference TRBV2 and TRBJ1-6, is EPEVTQTPSHQVTQMGQEVILRCVPISNHLYFYWYRQILGQKVEFLVSFYNNEISEKSEIFDDQFSVERPDGSNFTLKIRSTKLEDSAMYFCASSDDNSPLHFGNGTRLTVT.

The chain links TRBV4-2 to TRBJ1-4; D is possibly TRBD1 (6 bases). The germline V gene has CDR1 LGHNA and CDR2 YNFKEQ. V dropped 3 bases and J dropped 0 bases, with 20 bases sitting between them. This CDR3 is built from 19 residues. The DNA of the CDR3 is TGTGCCAGCAGCCATGAGGGGCCCGGGACAATTTCAACTAATGAAAAACTGTTTTTT. This encodes CASSHEGPGTISTNEKLFF.

The V and J genes are TRBV30 and TRBJ2-7; D is undetermined. The CDR3 length is 13 residues. The V end lost 4 bases, the J end lost 4 bases, and 14 bases lay between the germline ends. Germline loops: CDR1 GTSNPN, CDR2 SVGIG (reference sequence). CDR3: CAWTPLHAYEQYF. CDR3 coding DNA: TGTGCCTGGACCCCCCTGCACGCGTACGAGCAGTACTTC.

Concerning this clone: Mismatch with germline at one junction end may stem from a read error. This CDR3 is CASRLGGGVMDTQYF. CDR3 in DNA: TGTGCCAGCCGCTTAGGCGGGGGAGTTATGGATACGCAGTATTTT. The chain joins TRBV7-3 to TRBJ2-3, with TRBD2 matching over 7 bases. CDR1 and CDR2 (germline): SGHTA, FQGTGA. The CDR3 is 15 amino acids.

The gene calls are TRBV7-2 and TRBJ2-7; no clear D. Trimming took 6 bases from V and 0 from J, leaving 15 bases between them. The length of the CDR3 is 15 residues. Germline CDR1 SGHTA, CDR2 FQGNSA. The CDR3 DNA sequence: TGTGCCAGCAGGAATCCTGGCGCGAGCTCCTACGAGCAGTACTTC. Its protein product is CASRNPGASSYEQYF.

The chain employs TRBV19 and TRBJ2-2; 7 nucleotides match TRBD2. Losses at the gene ends were 5 bases for V and 1 base for J; bases not matched to a gene: 4. The CDR3 runs to 15 residues. Per the germline V gene, CDR1 is LNHDA and CDR2 is SQIVND (reference sequence). In nucleotides, the CDR3 is TGTGCCAGTAGTTTAACGGGGGGGAACACCGGGGAGCTGTTTTTT. It encodes CASSLTGGNTGELFF.

The rearrangement links TRBV29-1 to TRBJ2-1; D may be TRBD2 (5 bases). Trimming removed 6 bases at V and 0 bases at J, with 15 bases between. CDR1 is SQVTM, CDR2 ANQGSEA, per germline. This CDR3 has 15 residues. CDR3 nucleotides: TGCAGCGTGGCAAGAGGGATTAGCTCCTACAATGAGCAGTTCTTC. It codes for CSVARGISSYNEQFF.

Only one count was recorded for this clone. This chain connects TRBV9 to TRBJ2-6; D gene unclear. CDR3 length: 14 amino acids. CDR1 and CDR2 from the germline V gene are SGDLS and YYNGEE. The germline V and J ends were trimmed by 0 bases and 2 bases, with 3 bases remaining between them. The CDR3: CASSVAAGANVLTF. CDR3 nucleotides: TGTGCCAGCAGCGTAGCAGCTGGGGCCAACGTCCTGACTTTC.

The sample holds one count of this clone. The genes are TRBV28 and TRBJ1-2, with TRBD1 matching 7 bases. Germline CDR1 is MDHEN and CDR2 is SYDVKM. Trimming removed 7 bases from V and 4 bases from J; junction bases left unmatched: 6. The CDR3 totals 13 residues. In DNA, the CDR3 is TGTGCCAGCACCATCGACAGGGTCTATGGCTACACCTTC. It codes for CASTIDRVYGYTF.